This entry lists 17 T cell receptor beta chains sequenced from one sample in a study of response to subunit inactivated influenza vaccine. TCRdb fed the RT-PCR reads into MiXCR, producing one record per CDR3 protein. Altogether about 500,000 distinct CDR3 sequences are present, about 15% being singletons, with the ten largest covering less than 4%. Here the sequenced sample was CD4+ T cells sorted from PBMCs, taken approximately 25 months after vaccination. The source is a man aged 45 to 70 who received an inactivated influenza vaccine.

V usage is TRBV28 and J usage is TRBJ2-7; 16 bases agree with TRBD2. The CDR3 is 18 residues long. Germline V CDR1 and CDR2: MDHEN, SYDVKM. J lost 3 bases, V lost 4 bases, and 9 bases had no gene match. The CDR3 protein is CASSSGLAGGPLNYEQYF. CDR3 in DNA: TGTGCCAGCAGTTCGGGACTAGCGGGAGGGCCTCTCAACTACGAGCAGTACTTC.

This clonotype showed up just a few times. The chain employs TRBV7-8 and TRBJ2-1; D possibly uses TRBD1 or TRBD2 (5 bases each). This CDR3 is 16 amino acids long. Looked up from germline, CDR1 is SGHVS and CDR2 is FQNEAQ. The V gene lost 4 bases and the J gene lost 0 bases, with 13 bases spanning the gap. In DNA form, the CDR3 reads TGTGCCAGCAGCTCTGGGACCGCCAGCTCCTACAATGAGCAGTTCTTC. Translated: CASSSGTASSYNEQFF.

This sequence joins TRBV20-1 and TRBJ2-5; TRBD2 aligns across 7 bases. CDR1 and CDR2 (germline): DFQATT, SNEGSKA (reference sequence). This CDR3 spans 15 amino acids. Trimming removed 6 bases from V and 0 bases from J; junction bases left unmatched: 10. CDR3 in amino acids: CSARRAGRYQETQYF. CDR3 DNA sequence: TGCAGTGCCCGCCGAGCGGGGAGGTACCAAGAGACCCAGTACTTC.

This clonotype showed up many times. The chain uses TRBV7-8 and TRBJ2-3; D is uncertain. There are 14 residues in the CDR3. V was trimmed by 6 bases and J by 5 bases, leaving 15 bases between them. Germline V CDR1 and CDR2: SGHVS, FQNEAQ. CDR3 sequence reads: CASRNKLSQDTQYF. CDR3 nucleotides: TGTGCCAGCAGAAACAAGCTCTCGCAAGATACGCAGTATTTT.

The chain combines TRBV15 with TRBJ2-5, with TRBD1 identical over 8 bases. This CDR3 comprises 13 residues. The trim removed 8 bases at V and 4 bases at J, leaving 6 bases unmatched. The germline CDR1 and CDR2 sequences are LNHNV and YYDKDF (reference sequence). Here the CDR3 reads CATRTGSTETQYF. In nucleotides, the CDR3 is TGTGCCACCCGGACAGGGAGTACAGAGACCCAGTACTTC.

This clonotype was detected once. This chain connects TRBV6-2 or TRBV6-3 to TRBJ2-7; 9 bases agree with TRBD2. CDR3 size: 17 residues. CDR1 is MNHEY and CDR2 is SVGEGT in the germline V gene. V was pared by 7 bases and J by 0 bases, with 13 bases of the junction left unmatched. For the CDR3, the DNA is TGTGCCAGCAAACCTGGGCTGACTAGCGGTCTCTCCTACGAGCAGTACTTC. Its protein product is CASKPGLTSGLSYEQYF.

This clonotype was found once. A much larger clone lies a single base off, so this may be a read error. The chain has TRBV12-3 or TRBV12-4 and TRBJ2-1; 8 bases are a match to TRBD2. There are 19 residues in the CDR3. The CDR3, as DNA: TGTACCAGCAGGCCTCGGGAAGGGGGATTTAGCGGGAACCGCAATGAGCAGTTCTTC. Its translation: CTSRPREGGFSGNRNEQFF.

A few counts support this clonotype. This chain uses TRBV24-1 with TRBJ2-3, with D hard to call. Trimming took off 5 bases at V and 4 bases at J, with 9 bases between the two ends. Germline CDR1 reads KGHDR; CDR2 reads SFDVKD. This CDR3 contains 13 residues. The CDR3 region has the DNA TGTGCCACCAGTGGAGGTCGCCCAGATACGCAGTATTTT. Protein: CATSGGRPDTQYF.

The chain links TRBV29-1 to TRBJ2-5; no clear D gene. CDR3 size: 13 residues. Germline V gene lookup returns CDR1 SQVTM and CDR2 ANQGSEA. Trimming removed 3 bases from V and 7 bases from J, with 15 bases in between. CDR3 bases: TGCAGCGTTGAGAAGTATTCATTTGGGACCCAGTACTTC. The encoded protein is CSVEKYSFGTQYF.

The genes are TRBV20-1 and TRBJ2-1; 8 bases agree with TRBD1. CDR1 DFQATT and CDR2 SNEGSKA come from the germline V gene (reference sequence). This CDR3 is built from 14 residues. J lost 5 bases, V lost 4 bases, and 7 bases had no gene match. As DNA, the CDR3 is TGCAGTGCTACCCCGGGACAGGCCCACAATGAGCAGTTCTTC. The encoded protein is CSATPGQAHNEQFF.

There are many counts of this clonotype. The J gene is TRBJ2-2, the V gene TRBV12-3 or TRBV12-4, with D tentatively TRBD1 (5 bases). The CDR3 runs to 14 residues. Trimming removed 5 bases from V and 1 base from J, with 8 bases in between. The CDR3 reads CASSRRGNTGELFF. The CDR3 coding sequence is TGTGCCAGCAGTCGAAGGGGGAACACCGGGGAGCTGTTTTTT.

The chain carries TRBV20-1 and TRBJ2-2; tentative D call: TRBD1 (6 bases). Trimming removed 5 bases from V and 0 bases from J, with 13 bases in between. This CDR3 contains 15 residues. Germline V gives CDR1 DFQATT, CDR2 SNEGSKA (reference sequence). The CDR3 nucleotides read TGCAGTGCTGAAACAGGGCATTCGAACACCGGGGAGCTGTTTTTT. The encoded protein is CSAETGHSNTGELFF.

The chain carries TRBV4-1 and TRBJ2-2; D not certain. V lost 4 bases and J 4 bases, leaving 10 bases between the germline ends. CDR3 length equals 14 residues. Germline CDR1 reads MGHRA; CDR2 reads YSYEKL. In nucleotides, the CDR3 is TGCGCCAGCAGCCTACAGCCCGGCACCGGGGAGCTGTTTTTT. Its protein product is CASSLQPGTGELFF.

The chain recombines TRBV29-1 with TRBJ1-2; 7 positions agree with TRBD1. With 6 bases clipped from V and 5 bases from J, the junction kept 12 bases outside the gene matches. The CDR3 runs to 14 residues. The germline CDR1 and CDR2 sequences are SQVTM and ANQGSEA. CDR3 residues: CSVPRITGEYGYTF. DNA for the CDR3: TGCAGCGTCCCCCGTATAACAGGGGAGTATGGCTACACCTTC.

This clonotype came up a few times. The chain combines TRBV6-5 with TRBJ1-6; 10 nucleotides line up with TRBD1. Germline V gives CDR1 MNHEY, CDR2 SVGAGI. The V and J ends lost 0 bases and 13 bases, in that order; junction bases with no gene match: 6. CDR3 length: 15 amino acids. This CDR3 is CASSYSWTGGGPLHF. The CDR3 DNA is TGTGCCAGCAGTTACTCATGGACAGGGGGGGGTCCCCTCCACTTT.

The chain uses TRBV10-3 and TRBJ2-3; 15 bases agree with TRBD2. The trim removed 0 bases at V and 1 base at J, leaving 2 bases unmatched. Germline V gene sequence: CDR1 ENHRY, CDR2 SYGVKD. The CDR3 is made up of 18 amino acids. The CDR3: CAISESRTSGGGTDTQYF. CDR3 nucleotides: TGTGCCATCAGTGAGTCCAGGACTAGCGGGGGGGGCACAGATACGCAGTATTTT.

The CDR3 loop is CASSLGPSNTEAFF. CDR3 nucleotide sequence: TGCGCCAGCAGCTTGGGTCCGTCGAACACTGAAGCTTTCTTT. This chain joins TRBV5-1 and TRBJ1-1, with no clear D. The CDR3 has 14 amino acids. Germline-derived CDR1 and CDR2 are SGHRS and YFSETQ. V shed 0 bases and J shed 1 base, with 7 bases lying between them.